The clone carrying this T cell receptor beta chain was counted ten times or more. The antigen remains unidentified. The authors made TCR beta libraries by quantitative 5'-RACE with molecular barcodes. Each CDR3 protein gets one entry after TCRdb re-called the 5' RACE reads with MiXCR. The sample consists of fewer than 550,000 distinct CDR3 sequences, approximately 5.3% of them appearing once. The CDR3 consists of 13 residues. V gave up 3 bases and J gave up 5 bases, with 10 bases separating them. Germline V gene lookup returns CDR1 MDHEN and CDR2 SYDVKM. These data come from a study of CD8 T cells in ankylosing spondylitis. Study-wide points: Past research had described some motif variants in reactive arthritis synovial fluid and blood. Clones linked with disease were CD8+ and fairly uncommon in the peripheral blood. In ankylosing spondylitis blood, a motif of about eight highly homologous TCR beta variants appeared characteristic.

The chain has TRBV28 and TRBJ1-1, with D uncertain. The receptor was isolated from a male donor with ankylosing spondylitis. The sample was blood, either unsorted or a sorted T cell fraction (not recorded which). CDR3 bases: TGTGCCAGCAGTTTGGACCAGACGACTGAAGCTTTCTTT. Encoded protein: CASSLDQTTEAFF.